These 8 T cell receptor beta chains were sequenced from one sample in a study of OX40 agonist ivuxolimab in advanced cancers. Assay: immunoSEQ multiplex PCR; the TCRdb copy retains only in-frame clones and omits some. The table lists roughly 60,000 clones, around 84% of them singletons. The sequenced sample was CD4+ or CD8+ T cells sorted from blood, obtained in a trial of the OX40 agonist ivuxolimab. Receptors originate from an adult with an advanced solid tumor such as melanoma, head and neck, liver or kidney cancer.

The chain employs TRBV6-5 and TRBJ1-2; TRBD1 matches at 7 bases. Unmatched junction bases numbered 9, after V lost 8 bases and J lost 6 bases. From germline, CDR1 is MNHEY and CDR2 SVGAGI. The CDR3 sequence is 13 residues long. The CDR3 sequence: CASRLGQSHGYTF. In nucleotides, the CDR3 is TGTGCCAGCCGCCTGGGACAGTCACATGGCTACACCTTC.

The gene calls are TRBV28 and TRBJ1-1, with D perhaps matching TRBD1 (5 bases). The CDR3 has 13 residues. From germline, CDR1 is MDHEN and CDR2 SYDVKM. V lost 4 bases and J lost 4, with 10 bases in between. In nucleotides, the CDR3 is TGTGCCAGCAGTTCTGGCGGGGGCACTGAAGCTTTCTTT. As protein: CASSSGGGTEAFF.

The V gene is TRBV2, the J gene TRBJ1-4, with D maybe TRBD1 (5 bases). The CDR3 length is 15 residues. Germline V gene sequence: CDR1 SNHLY, CDR2 FYNNEI. V was shortened by 6 bases and J by 5 bases, with 16 bases between the two germline ends. Here the CDR3 reads CASSAPGGKNEKLFF. The CDR3 DNA is TGTGCCAGCAGCGCCCCCGGGGGGAAGAATGAAAAACTGTTTTTT.

The chain combines TRBV7-3 with TRBJ2-1; perhaps TRBD1 as D (8 bases). CDR3 length: 15 residues. Per the germline V gene, CDR1 is SGHTA and CDR2 is FQGTGA. V was trimmed by 5 bases and J by 6 bases, leaving 17 bases between them. The CDR3 coding sequence is TGTGCCAGCAGCCCCACAGGGGGGGGAAGCAATGAGCAGTTCTTC. Translation gives CASSPTGGGSNEQFF.

This clone was observed a single time. The chain is built from TRBV7-9 and TRBJ2-1; no firm D call. CDR1 and CDR2 from the germline V gene are SEHNR and FQNEAQ (reference sequence). The CDR3 covers 14 residues. V was shortened by 3 bases and J by 8 bases, with 14 bases between the two germline ends. The CDR3 is CASSFWGVGDEQFF. The CDR3 bases are TGTGCCAGCAGCTTCTGGGGTGTGGGCGATGAGCAGTTCTTC.

The genes are TRBV4-3 and TRBJ2-1, with 7 bases identical to TRBD2. The CDR3 extends over 15 amino acids. V lost 0 bases to trimming and J lost 3 bases; unmatched junction nucleotides: 2. Germline CDR1 reads LGHNA; CDR2 reads YSLEER. The CDR3 nucleotides read TGCGCCAGCAGCCAAGATTCGGGAGGCTACAATGAGCAGTTCTTC. Amino acids: CASSQDSGGYNEQFF.

This chain uses TRBV7-9 with TRBJ2-2; 9 bases fit TRBD2. The CDR3 has 15 residues. V shed 9 bases, J shed 2 bases, and the junction held 7 bases outside the gene matches. The germline V gene encodes CDR1 SEHNR and CDR2 FQNEAQ (reference sequence). CDR3 in DNA: TGTGCCAGTCTAAGACTAGCGGAAAACACCGGGGAGCTGTTTTTT. It encodes CASLRLAENTGELFF.

This chain joins TRBV2 and TRBJ2-1; D ambiguous. This CDR3 region has 15 residues. Germline CDR1 is SNHLY and CDR2 is FYNNEI. Deletions cut 0 bases from V and 6 bases from J, with 12 bases between. The CDR3 reads CASSEAVSGGNEQFF. CDR3 bases: TGTGCCAGCAGTGAAGCGGTGTCTGGCGGCAATGAGCAGTTCTTC.